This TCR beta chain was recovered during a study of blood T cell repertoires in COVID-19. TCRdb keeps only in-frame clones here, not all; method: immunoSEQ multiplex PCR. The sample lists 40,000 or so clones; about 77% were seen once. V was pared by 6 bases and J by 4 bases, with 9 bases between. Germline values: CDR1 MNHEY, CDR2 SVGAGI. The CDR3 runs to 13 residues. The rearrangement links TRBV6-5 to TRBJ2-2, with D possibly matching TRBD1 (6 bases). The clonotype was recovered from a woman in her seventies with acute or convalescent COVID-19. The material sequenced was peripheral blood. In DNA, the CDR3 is TGTGCCAGCAGGCAGGGGAGCACCGGGGAGCTGTTTTTT. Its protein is CASRQGSTGELFF.